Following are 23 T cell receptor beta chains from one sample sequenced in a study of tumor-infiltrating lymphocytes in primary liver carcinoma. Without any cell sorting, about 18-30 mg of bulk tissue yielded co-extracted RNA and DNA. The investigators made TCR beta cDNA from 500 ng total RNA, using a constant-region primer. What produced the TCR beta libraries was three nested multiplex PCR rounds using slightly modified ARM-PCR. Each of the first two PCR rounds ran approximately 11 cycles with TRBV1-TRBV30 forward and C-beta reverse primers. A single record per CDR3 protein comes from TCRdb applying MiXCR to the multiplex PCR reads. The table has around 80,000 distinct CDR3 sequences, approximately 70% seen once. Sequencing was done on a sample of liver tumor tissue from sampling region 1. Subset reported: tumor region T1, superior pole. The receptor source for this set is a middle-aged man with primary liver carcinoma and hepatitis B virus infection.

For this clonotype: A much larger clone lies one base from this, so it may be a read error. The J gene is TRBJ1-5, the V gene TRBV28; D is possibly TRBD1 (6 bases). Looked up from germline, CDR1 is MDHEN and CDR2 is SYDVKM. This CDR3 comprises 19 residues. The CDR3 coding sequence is TGTGCCAGCAGTTTCCCTCGGGGGGTGGGGGCTTATAGCAATCAGCGCCAGCATTTT. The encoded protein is CASSFPRGVGAYSNQRQHF.

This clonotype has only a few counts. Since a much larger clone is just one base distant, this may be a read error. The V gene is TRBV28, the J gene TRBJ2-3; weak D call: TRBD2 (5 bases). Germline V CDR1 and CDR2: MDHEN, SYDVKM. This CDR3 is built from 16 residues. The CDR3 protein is CASSSREGKRADMQYF. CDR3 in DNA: TGTGCCAGCAGTTCCCGAGAGGGTAAACGGGCAGATATGCAGTATTTT.

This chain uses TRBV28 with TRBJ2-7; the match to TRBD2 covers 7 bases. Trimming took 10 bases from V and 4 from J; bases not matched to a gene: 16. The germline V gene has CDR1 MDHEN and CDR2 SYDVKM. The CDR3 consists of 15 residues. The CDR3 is CANLTGTNGRYEQYF. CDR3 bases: TGTGCCAACCTCACCGGGACTAACGGGAGGTACGAGCAGTACTTC.

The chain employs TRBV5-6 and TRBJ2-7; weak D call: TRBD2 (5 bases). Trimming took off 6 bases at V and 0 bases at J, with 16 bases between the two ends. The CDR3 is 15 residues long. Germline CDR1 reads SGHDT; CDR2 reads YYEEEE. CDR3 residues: CASNLEGASSYEQYF. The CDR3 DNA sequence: TGTGCCAGCAACCTTGAGGGCGCCAGCTCCTACGAGCAGTACTTC.

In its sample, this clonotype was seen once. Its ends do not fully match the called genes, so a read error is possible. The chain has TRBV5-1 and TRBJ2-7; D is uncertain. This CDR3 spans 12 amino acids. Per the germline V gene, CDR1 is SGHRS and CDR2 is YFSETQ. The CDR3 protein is CASRLARDELYF. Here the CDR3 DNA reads TGCGCCAGCAGATTGGCTAGAGACGAGCTGTACTTC. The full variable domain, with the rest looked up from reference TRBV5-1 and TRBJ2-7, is KAGVTQTPRYLIKTRGQQVTLSCSPISGHRSVSWYQQTPGQGLQFLFEYFSETQRNKGNFPGRFSGRQFSNSRSEMNVSTLELGDSALYLCASRLARDELYFGPGTRLTVT.

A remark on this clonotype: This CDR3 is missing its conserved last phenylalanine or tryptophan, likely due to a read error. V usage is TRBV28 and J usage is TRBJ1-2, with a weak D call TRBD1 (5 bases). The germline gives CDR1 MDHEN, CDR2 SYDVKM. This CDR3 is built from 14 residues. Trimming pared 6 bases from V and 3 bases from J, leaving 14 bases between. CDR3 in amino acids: CASRKAGPDYGYTS. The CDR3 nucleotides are TGTGCCAGCAGAAAGGCAGGGCCTGACTATGGCTACACCTCC.

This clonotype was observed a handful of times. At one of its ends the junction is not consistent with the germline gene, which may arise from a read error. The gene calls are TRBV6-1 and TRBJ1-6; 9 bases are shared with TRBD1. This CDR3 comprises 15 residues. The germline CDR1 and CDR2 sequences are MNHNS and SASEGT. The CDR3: CASRGQGSNNSPLHF. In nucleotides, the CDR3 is TGTGCCAGCAGAGGACAGGGGTCCAATAATTCCCCCCTCCACTTT.

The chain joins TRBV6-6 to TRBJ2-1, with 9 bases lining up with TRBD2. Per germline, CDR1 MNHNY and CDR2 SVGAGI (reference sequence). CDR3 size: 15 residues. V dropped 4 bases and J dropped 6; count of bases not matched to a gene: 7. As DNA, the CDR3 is TGTGCCAGCAGTTCCGCGACTAGCGGACGCAATGAGCAGTTCTTC. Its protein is CASSSATSGRNEQFF.

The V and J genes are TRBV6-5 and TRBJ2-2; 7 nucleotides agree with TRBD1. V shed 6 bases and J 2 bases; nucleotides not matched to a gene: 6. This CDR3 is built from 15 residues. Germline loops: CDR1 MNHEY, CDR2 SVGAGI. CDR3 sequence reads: CASRGTDTNTGELFF. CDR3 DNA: TGTGCCAGCAGGGGGACAGACACAAACACCGGGGAGCTGTTTTTT.

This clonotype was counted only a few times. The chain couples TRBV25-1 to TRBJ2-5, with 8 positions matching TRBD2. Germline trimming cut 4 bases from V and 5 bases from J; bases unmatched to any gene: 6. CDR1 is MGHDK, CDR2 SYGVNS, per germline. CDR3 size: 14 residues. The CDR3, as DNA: TGTGCCAGCAGTGTACGGGGGGGGGCGGAGACCCAGTACTTC. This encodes CASSVRGGAETQYF.

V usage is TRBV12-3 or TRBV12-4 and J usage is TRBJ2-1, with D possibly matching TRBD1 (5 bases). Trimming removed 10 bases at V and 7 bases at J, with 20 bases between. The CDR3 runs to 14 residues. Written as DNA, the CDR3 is TGTGCCAATACTACAGGTCAGAAGGGAAATGAGCAGTTCTTC. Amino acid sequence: CANTTGQKGNEQFF.

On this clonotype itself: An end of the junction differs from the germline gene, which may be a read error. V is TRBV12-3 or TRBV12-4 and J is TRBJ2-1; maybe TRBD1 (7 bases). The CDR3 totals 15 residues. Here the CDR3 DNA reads TGTGCCAGCACTTTAGGGGCAGGGGGGAACAATGGGCAGTTCTTC. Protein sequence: CASTLGAGGNNGQFF.

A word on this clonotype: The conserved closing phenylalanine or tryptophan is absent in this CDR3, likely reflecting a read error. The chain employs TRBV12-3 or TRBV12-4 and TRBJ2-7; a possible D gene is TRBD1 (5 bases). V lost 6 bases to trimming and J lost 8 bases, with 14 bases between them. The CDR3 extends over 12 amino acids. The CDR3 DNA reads TGTGCCAGCAGACGCCAGGGTGACAAGCAGTACTAC. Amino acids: CASRRQGDKQYY.

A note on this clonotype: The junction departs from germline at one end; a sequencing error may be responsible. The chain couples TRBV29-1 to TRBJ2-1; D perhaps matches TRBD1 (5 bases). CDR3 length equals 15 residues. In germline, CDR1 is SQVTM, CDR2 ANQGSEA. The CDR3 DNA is TGCAGCGTGGGGCCTCCTTCCAGCTACTACAATGAGCAGCACTTC. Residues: CSVGPPSSYYNEQHF.

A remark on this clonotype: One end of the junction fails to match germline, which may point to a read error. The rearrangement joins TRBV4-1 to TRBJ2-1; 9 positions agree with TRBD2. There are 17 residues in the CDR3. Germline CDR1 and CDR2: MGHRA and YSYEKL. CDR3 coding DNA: TGCGCCAGCAGCCAATATGTTGGGACTAGCTCCTACAATGAACAGTTCTTC. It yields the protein CASSQYVGTSSYNEQFF.

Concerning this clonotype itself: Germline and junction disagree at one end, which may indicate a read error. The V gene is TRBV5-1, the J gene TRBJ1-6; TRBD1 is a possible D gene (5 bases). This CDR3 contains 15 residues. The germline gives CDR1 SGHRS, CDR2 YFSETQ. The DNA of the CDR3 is TGCGCCAGCAGCTTGGACAAGGGGCAGAATTCACACCTCCACTTT. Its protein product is CASSLDKGQNSHLHF.

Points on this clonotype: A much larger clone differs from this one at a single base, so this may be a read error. CDR3 loop: CAHQTGGEANEKLFF. The CDR3 DNA sequence: TGTGCCCACCAGACAGGGGGAGAGGCTAATGAAAAACTGTTTTTT. This chain joins TRBV30 and TRBJ1-4; 9 bases align to TRBD1. Unmatched junction bases numbered 10, after V lost 8 bases and J lost 3 bases. The CDR3 has 15 amino acids. The germline gives CDR1 GTSNPN, CDR2 SVGIG (reference sequence).

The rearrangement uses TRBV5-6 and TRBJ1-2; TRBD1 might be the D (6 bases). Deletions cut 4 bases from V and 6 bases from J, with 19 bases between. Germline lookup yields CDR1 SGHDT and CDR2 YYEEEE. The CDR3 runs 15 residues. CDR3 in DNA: TGTGCCAGCAGCAGGTACAGGGAACCCCCCGATGGCTACACCTTC. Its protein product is CASSRYREPPDGYTF. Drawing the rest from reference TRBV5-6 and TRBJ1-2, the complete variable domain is DAGVTQSPTHLIKTRGQQVTLRCSPKSGHDTVSWYQQALGQGPQFIFQYYEEEERQRGNFPDRFSGHQFPNYSSELNVNALLLGDSALYLCASSRYREPPDGYTFGSGTRLTVV.

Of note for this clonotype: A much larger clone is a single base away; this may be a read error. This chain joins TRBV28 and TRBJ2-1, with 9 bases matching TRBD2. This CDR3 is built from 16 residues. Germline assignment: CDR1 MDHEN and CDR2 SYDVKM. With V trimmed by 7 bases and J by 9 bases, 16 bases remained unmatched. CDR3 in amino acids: CASKTGTSWTLSEQFF. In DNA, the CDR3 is TGTGCCAGCAAAACTGGGACTAGCTGGACACTATCTGAGCAGTTCTTC.

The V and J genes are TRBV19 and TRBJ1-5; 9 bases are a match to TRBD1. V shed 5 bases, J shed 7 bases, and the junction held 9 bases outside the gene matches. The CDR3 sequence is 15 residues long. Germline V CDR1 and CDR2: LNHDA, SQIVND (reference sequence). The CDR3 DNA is TGTGCCAGTAGTTTTTTCGGGACAGGGACGCAGCCCCAGCATTTT. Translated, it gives CASSFFGTGTQPQHF.

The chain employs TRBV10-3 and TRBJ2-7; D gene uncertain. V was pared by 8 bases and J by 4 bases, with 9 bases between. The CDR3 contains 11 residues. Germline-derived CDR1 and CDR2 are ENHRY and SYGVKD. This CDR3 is CAIEEMYEQYF. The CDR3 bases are TGTGCCATCGAAGAGATGTACGAGCAGTACTTC.

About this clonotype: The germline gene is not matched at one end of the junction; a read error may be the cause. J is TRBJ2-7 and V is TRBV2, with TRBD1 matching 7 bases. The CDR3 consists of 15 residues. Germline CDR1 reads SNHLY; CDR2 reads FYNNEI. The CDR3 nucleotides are TGTGCCAGCAGTGAAGAAAGACAGGGCGGCTACAAGCAGTACTTC. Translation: CASSEERQGGYKQYF. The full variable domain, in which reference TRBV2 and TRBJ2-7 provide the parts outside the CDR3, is EPEVTQTPSHQVTQMGQEVILRCVPISNHLYFYWYRQILGQKVEFLVSFYNNEISEKSEIFDDQFSVERPDGSNFTLKIRSTKLEDSAMYFCASSEERQGGYKQYFGPGTRLTVT.

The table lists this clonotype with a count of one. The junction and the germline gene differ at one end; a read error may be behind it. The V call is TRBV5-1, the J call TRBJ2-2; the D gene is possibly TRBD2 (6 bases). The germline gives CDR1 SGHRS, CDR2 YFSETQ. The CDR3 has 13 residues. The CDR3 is CASSLPGGGELLF. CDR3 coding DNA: TGCGCCAGCAGCCTACCGGGCGGCGGGGAGCTGTTATTT.